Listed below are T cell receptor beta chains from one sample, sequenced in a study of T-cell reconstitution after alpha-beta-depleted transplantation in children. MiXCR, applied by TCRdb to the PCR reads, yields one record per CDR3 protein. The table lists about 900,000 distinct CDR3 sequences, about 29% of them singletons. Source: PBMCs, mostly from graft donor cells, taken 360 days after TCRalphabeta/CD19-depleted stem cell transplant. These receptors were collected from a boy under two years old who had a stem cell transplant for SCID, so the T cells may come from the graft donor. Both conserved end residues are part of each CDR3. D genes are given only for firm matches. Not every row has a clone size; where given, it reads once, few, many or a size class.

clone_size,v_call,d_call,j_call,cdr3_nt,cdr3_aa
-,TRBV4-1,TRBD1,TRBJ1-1,TGCGCCAGCAGCCCAATCTTGGGACAGGGGGTGAACACTGAAGCTTTCTTT,CASSPILGQGVNTEAFF
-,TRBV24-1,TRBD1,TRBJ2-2,TGTGCCACCAGTGATTGGGGGACAGGGAACACCGGGGAGCTGTTTTTT,CATSDWGTGNTGELFF
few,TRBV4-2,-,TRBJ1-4,TGTGCCAGCAGCCTCGAAGGGAGGAAGGATGGAAAACTGTTTTTT,CASSLEGRKDGKLFF
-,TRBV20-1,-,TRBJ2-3,TGCAGTGCCGTCAGCGGAACTACAGATACGCAGTATTTT,CSAVSGTTDTQYF
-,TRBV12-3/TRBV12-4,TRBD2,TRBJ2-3,TGTGCCAGCAGTATACTAGCGGGGGGAGGCACAGATACGCAGTATTTT,CASSILAGGGTDTQYF
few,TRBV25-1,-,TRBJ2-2,TGTGCCAGCAGTGAATACGGCACCGGGGAGCTGTTTTTT,CASSEYGTGELFF
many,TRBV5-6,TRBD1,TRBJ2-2,TGTGCCAGCAGCTACAGGGGGGCCACCGGGGAGCTGTTTTTT,CASSYRGATGELFF
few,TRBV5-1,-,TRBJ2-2,TGCGCCAGCAGCTGGACGTCGAAGGGAGCCGGGGAGCTGTTTTTT,CASSWTSKGAGELFF
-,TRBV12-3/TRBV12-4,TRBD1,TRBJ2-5,TGTGCCAGCAGTTTACCTCGGACAGGCGGGGAGACCCAGTACTTC,CASSLPRTGGETQYF
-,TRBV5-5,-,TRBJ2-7,TGTGCCAGCAGCTTGGTCCCCCCGGCCACCGGGCAGGGGGGGAAGCAGTACTTC,CASSLVPPATGQGGKQYF
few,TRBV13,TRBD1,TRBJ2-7,TGTGCCAGCAGCACGATCCGGGACAGACCCTACGAGCAGTACTTC,CASSTIRDRPYEQYF
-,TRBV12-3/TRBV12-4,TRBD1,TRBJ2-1,TGTGCCAGCAGCCGCAGTGGGACAGGGGAAAATGAGCAGTTCTTC,CASSRSGTGENEQFF
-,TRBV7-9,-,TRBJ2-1,TGTGCCAGCAGCCAACGGAGGGGAGCGGGCAATGAGCAGTTCTTC,CASSQRRGAGNEQFF
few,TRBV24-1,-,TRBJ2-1,TGTGCCACCAGTGCCGGCAGGGGGGGGCACAATGAGCAGTTCTTC,CATSAGRGGHNEQFF
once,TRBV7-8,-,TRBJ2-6,TGTGCCAGCAGCCTCAAGGTGGTCCTTGGGGCCAACGTCCTGACTTTC,CASSLKVVLGANVLTF